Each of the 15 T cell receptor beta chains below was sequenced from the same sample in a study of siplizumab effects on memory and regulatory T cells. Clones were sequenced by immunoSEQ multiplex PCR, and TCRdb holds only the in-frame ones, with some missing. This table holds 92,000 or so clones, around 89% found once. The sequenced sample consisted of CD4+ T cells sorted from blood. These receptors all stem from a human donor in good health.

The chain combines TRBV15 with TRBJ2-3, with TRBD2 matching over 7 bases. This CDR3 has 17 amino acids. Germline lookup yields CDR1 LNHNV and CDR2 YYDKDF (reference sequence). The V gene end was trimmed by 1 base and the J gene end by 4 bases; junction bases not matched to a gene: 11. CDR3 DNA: TGTGCCACCAGCAGAGGTGGTAGCGGGTCCCTGGCAGATACGCAGTATTTT. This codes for CATSRGGSGSLADTQYF.

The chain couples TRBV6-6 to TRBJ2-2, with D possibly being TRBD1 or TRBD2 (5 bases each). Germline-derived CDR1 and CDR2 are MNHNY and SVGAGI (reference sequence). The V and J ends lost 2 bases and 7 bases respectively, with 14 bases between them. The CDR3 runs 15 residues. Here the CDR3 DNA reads TGTGCCAGCAGTTACCCAGGAGTTGGGGGCGGGGAGCTGTTTTTT. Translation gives CASSYPGVGGGELFF.

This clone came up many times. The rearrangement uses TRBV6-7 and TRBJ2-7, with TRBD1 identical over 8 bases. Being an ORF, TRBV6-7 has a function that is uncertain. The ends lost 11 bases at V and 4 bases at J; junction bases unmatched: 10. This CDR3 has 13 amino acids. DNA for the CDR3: TGTGCCCTCTCAGGGGGCGCGGGGTACGAGCAGTACTTC. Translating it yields CALSGGAGYEQYF.

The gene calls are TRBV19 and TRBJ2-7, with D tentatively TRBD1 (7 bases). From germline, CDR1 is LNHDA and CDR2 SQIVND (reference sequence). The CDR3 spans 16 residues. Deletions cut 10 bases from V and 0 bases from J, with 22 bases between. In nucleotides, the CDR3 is TGTGCCACCTCCATTGTAGGGCAGGGGGGCTCCTACGAGCAGTACTTC. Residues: CATSIVGQGGSYEQYF.

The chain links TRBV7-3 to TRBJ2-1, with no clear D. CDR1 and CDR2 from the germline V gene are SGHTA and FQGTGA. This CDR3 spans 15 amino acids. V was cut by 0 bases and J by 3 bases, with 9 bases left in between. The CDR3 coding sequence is TGTGCCAGCAGCTTAACTCCTCTGGGCTACAATGAGCAGTTCTTC. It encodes CASSLTPLGYNEQFF.

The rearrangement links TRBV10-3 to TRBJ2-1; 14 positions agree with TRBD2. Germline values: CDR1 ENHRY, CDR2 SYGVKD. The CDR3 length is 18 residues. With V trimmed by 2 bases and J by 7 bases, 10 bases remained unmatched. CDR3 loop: CAISEPRGTSGGRNEQFF. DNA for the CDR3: TGTGCCATCAGTGAGCCTAGGGGGACTAGCGGGGGCAGGAATGAGCAGTTCTTC.

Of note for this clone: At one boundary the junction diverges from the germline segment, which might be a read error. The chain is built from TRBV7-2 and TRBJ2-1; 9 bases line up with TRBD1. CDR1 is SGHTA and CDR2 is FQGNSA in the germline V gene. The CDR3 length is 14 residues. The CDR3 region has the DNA TGTGCCAGCAGCTTACCGGGACAGGGCTTTTTTAGGGTCTTC. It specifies CASSLPGQGFFRVF.

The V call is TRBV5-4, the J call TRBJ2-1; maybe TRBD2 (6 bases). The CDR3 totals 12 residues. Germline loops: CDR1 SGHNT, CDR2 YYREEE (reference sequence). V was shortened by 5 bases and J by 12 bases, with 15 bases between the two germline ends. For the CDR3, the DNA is TGTGCCAGCAGGCATGTCGGGGAGGTGCAGTTCTTC. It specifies CASRHVGEVQFF.

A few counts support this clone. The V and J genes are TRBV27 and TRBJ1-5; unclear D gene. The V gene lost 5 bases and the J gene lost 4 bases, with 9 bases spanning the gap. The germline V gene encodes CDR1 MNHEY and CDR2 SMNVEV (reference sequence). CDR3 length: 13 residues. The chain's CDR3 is CASSPTVNQPQHF. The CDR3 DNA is TGTGCCAGCAGTCCCACAGTAAATCAGCCCCAGCATTTT.

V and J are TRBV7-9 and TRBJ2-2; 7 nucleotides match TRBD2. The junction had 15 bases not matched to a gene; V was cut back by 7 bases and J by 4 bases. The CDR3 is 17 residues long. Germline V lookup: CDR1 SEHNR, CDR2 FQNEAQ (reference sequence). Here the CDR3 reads CASIAQQRERSTGELFF. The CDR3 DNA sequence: TGTGCCAGCATCGCACAGCAGCGGGAACGTAGCACCGGGGAGCTGTTTTTT.

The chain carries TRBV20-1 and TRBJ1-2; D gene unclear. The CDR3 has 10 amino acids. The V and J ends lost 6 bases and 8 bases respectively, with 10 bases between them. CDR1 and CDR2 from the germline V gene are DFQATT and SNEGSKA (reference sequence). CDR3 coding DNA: TGCAGTGCGACAAAGGAGGGCTACACCTTC. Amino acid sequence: CSATKEGYTF.

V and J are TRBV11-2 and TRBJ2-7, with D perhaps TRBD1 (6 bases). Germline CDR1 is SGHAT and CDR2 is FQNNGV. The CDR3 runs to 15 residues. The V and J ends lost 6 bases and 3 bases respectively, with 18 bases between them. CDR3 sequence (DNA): TGTGCCAGCAGTCTCCGCCGGGACATCCACTACGAGCAGTACTTC. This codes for CASSLRRDIHYEQYF.

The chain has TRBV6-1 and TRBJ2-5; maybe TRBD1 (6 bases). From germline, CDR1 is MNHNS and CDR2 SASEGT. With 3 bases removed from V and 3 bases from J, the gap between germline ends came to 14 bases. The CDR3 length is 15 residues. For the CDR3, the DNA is TGTGCCAGCAGTGACAGGGGACCCCCTGAAGAGACCCAGTACTTC. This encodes CASSDRGPPEETQYF.

CDR3: CASSPVMVNTEAFF. In DNA form, the CDR3 reads TGTGCCAGCTCACCAGTTATGGTTAACACTGAAGCTTTCTTT. The chain joins TRBV18 to TRBJ1-1, with D unresolved. Germline V CDR1 and CDR2: KGHSH, LQKENI. V was pared by 2 bases and J by 2 bases, with 9 bases between. The CDR3 runs to 14 residues.

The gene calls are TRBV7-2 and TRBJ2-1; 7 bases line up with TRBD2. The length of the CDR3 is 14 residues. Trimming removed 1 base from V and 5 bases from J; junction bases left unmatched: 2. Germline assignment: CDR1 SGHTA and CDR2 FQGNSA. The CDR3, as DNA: TGTGCCAGCAGCTTAGGTCTAGCGGACAATGAGCAGTTCTTC. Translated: CASSLGLADNEQFF. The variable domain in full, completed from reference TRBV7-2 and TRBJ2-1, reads GAGVSQSPSNKVTEKGKDVELRCDPISGHTALYWYRQSLGQGLEFLIYFQGNSAPDKSGLPSDRFSAERTGGSVSTLTIQRTQQEDSAVYLCASSLGLADNEQFFGPGTRLTVL.